The next 27 T cell receptor beta chains were all read from a single sample in a study of T-cell reconstitution after alpha-beta-depleted transplantation in children. Preparation of the TCRbeta library involved a method that used unique molecular identifiers. One entry per CDR3 protein, called by TCRdb with MiXCR from the PCR reads. The table has about 400,000 distinct CDR3 sequences, 15% to 20% seen once. This specimen was PBMCs, mostly from graft donor cells, taken 360 days after TCRalphabeta/CD19-depleted stem cell transplant. These receptor sequences come from a boy in the first two years of life who had a stem cell transplant for Wiskott-Aldrich syndrome, so the T cells may come from the graft donor.

Ten or more counts support this clonotype. The CDR3 is CASSYSGQSAWDQETQYF. CDR3 nucleotides: TGTGCCAGCAGTTACTCGGGACAGTCGGCATGGGATCAAGAGACCCAGTACTTC. The chain combines TRBV6-2 or TRBV6-3 with TRBJ2-5; 7 bases align to TRBD1. Germline V gene sequence: CDR1 MNHEY, CDR2 SVGEGT. Losses at the gene ends were 0 bases for V and 2 bases for J; bases not matched to a gene: 12. This CDR3 is built from 18 residues.

This chain joins TRBV6-5 and TRBJ2-2, with TRBD2 as a possible D gene (6 bases). Trimming took 6 bases from V and 4 from J, leaving 15 bases between them. Per germline, CDR1 MNHEY and CDR2 SVGAGI. The CDR3 has 15 residues. This CDR3 reads CASSRAGLVTGELFF. In DNA form, the CDR3 reads TGTGCCAGCAGCCGAGCGGGCTTGGTCACCGGGGAGCTGTTTTTT.

The rearrangement links TRBV10-3 to TRBJ2-7; 7 positions match TRBD1. Germline V gives CDR1 ENHRY, CDR2 SYGVKD. V was clipped by 6 bases and J by 3 bases; unmatched bases: 8. The CDR3 is made up of 14 amino acids. The CDR3 DNA reads as TGTGCCATCAGGACGACAGGGAGACACTACGAGCAGTACTTC. As protein: CAIRTTGRHYEQYF.

The V gene is TRBV5-4, the J gene TRBJ1-2; possible D gene TRBD1, 6 bases. In germline, CDR1 is SGHNT, CDR2 YYREEE (reference sequence). The CDR3 is 14 residues long. The V end lost 5 bases, the J end lost 8 bases, and 19 bases lay between the germline ends. CDR3 coding DNA: TGTGCCAGCAGTGCCCCAGGGGAATGGGGCGGCTACACCTTC. Translation gives CASSAPGEWGGYTF. The complete variable domain, with remaining parts taken from reference TRBV5-4 and TRBJ1-2, reads ETGVTQSPTHLIKTRGQQVTLRCSSQSGHNTVSWYQQALGQGPQFIFQYYREEENGRGNFPPRFSGLQFPNYSSELNVNALELDDSALYLCASSAPGEWGGYTFGSGTRLTVV.

This clonotype has only a few counts. The rearrangement joins TRBV20-1 to TRBJ2-7; 8 nucleotides align to TRBD1. The V gene end was trimmed by 0 bases and the J gene end by 2 bases; junction bases not matched to a gene: 6. The CDR3 is made up of 15 amino acids. Germline V CDR1 and CDR2: DFQATT, SNEGSKA (reference sequence). CDR3 in DNA: TGCAGTGCTAGAGATTCGGACAGGGATACCTACGAGCAGTACTTC. This codes for CSARDSDRDTYEQYF.

This rearrangement joins TRBV7-9 to TRBJ2-5; TRBD2 matches 10 bases. The V and J ends lost 4 bases and 3 bases, in that order; junction bases with no gene match: 5. The CDR3 is made up of 15 amino acids. From germline, CDR1 is SEHNR and CDR2 FQNEAQ (reference sequence). CDR3 in DNA: TGTGCCAGCAGCTACCTAGCGGGGGTTGAAGAGACCCAGTACTTC. It yields the protein CASSYLAGVEETQYF.

This clonotype was recorded many times. This chain uses TRBV27 with TRBJ2-1, with TRBD1 matching over 10 bases. Unmatched junction bases numbered 9, after V lost 5 bases and J lost 5 bases. The CDR3 consists of 16 residues. Germline lookup yields CDR1 MNHEY and CDR2 SMNVEV (reference sequence). The CDR3 region is CASSPLGTGDDNEQFF. The DNA of the CDR3 is TGTGCCAGCAGTCCACTCGGGACAGGGGACGACAATGAGCAGTTCTTC.

This clonotype was picked up many times. V gene TRBV4-3 combines with J gene TRBJ2-1; possible D gene TRBD1, 6 bases. Germline V CDR1 and CDR2: LGHNA, YSLEER. Trimming left V 0 bases short and J 7 bases short, with 28 bases between. This CDR3 region has 20 residues. DNA of the CDR3: TGCGCCAGCAGCCAAGAAAAACTACCCGGTGTGGGAAAGGGGGTAAATGAGCAGTTCTTC. Translation: CASSQEKLPGVGKGVNEQFF.

This chain connects TRBV7-8 to TRBJ2-7; either TRBD1 or TRBD2 may supply D (6 bases each). The CDR3 loop spans 15 amino acids. Trimming pared 2 bases from V and 0 bases from J, leaving 11 bases between. Germline CDR1 SGHVS, CDR2 FQNEAQ. The CDR3, as DNA: TGTGCCAGCAGCTTAACCGGGGGCGACTCCTACGAGCAGTACTTC. Residues: CASSLTGGDSYEQYF. The full variable domain, completed using reference TRBV7-8 and TRBJ2-7, is GAGVSQSPRYKVAKRGQDVALRCDPISGHVSLFWYQQALGQGPEFLTYFQNEAQLDKSGLPSDRFFAERPEGSVSTLKIQRTQQEDSAVYLCASSLTGGDSYEQYFGPGTRLTVT.

Comment on this clonotype: The junction differs from germline at one of its ends, possibly a read error. The V call is TRBV10-3, the J call TRBJ2-3; D gene uncertain. The CDR3 spans 14 residues. Looked up from germline, CDR1 is ENHRY and CDR2 is SYGVKD. The DNA of the CDR3 is TGTGCCATCAGCCTTCACCCGAACACAAATACGCAGTATTTT. Residues: CAISLHPNTNTQYF.

The CDR3 region is CASFPTRGISHTTDTQYF. The CDR3 nucleotides read TGTGCCAGCTTTCCAACCCGGGGAATTAGCCACACCACAGATACGCAGTATTTT. The genes are TRBV18 and TRBJ2-3; possibly TRBD2 for D (5 bases). Germline assignment: CDR1 KGHSH and CDR2 LQKENI. V lost 7 bases and J lost 2, with 25 bases in between. CDR3 length: 18 residues.

V usage is TRBV12-3 or TRBV12-4 and J usage is TRBJ2-6; D is unclear. The V gene lost 2 bases and the J gene lost 2 bases, with 10 bases spanning the gap. The CDR3 totals 16 residues. The CDR3 bases are TGTGCCAGCAGTTTAATTCGCGCACCTGGGGCCAACGTCCTGACTTTC. This gives the protein CASSLIRAPGANVLTF.

The gene calls are TRBV19 and TRBJ2-7; the D gene is possibly TRBD1 (6 bases). V gave up 6 bases and J gave up 1 base, with 10 bases separating them. Germline loops: CDR1 LNHDA, CDR2 SQIVND (reference sequence). The CDR3 has 13 residues. The CDR3 nucleotides read TGTGCCAGTAGACAGGGCCGATCCTACGAGCAGTACTTC. Its protein product is CASRQGRSYEQYF.

The J gene is TRBJ2-3, the V gene TRBV3-1; the D call may be TRBD1 or TRBD2 (5 bases each). This CDR3 contains 15 residues. Germline V gives CDR1 LGHDT, CDR2 YNNKEL (reference sequence). Trimming took off 1 base at V and 5 bases at J, with 13 bases between the two ends. The CDR3 reads CASSQADRGKDTQYF. The CDR3 DNA follows: TGTGCCAGCAGCCAAGCCGACCGGGGCAAAGATACGCAGTATTTT.

The chain combines TRBV3-1 with TRBJ2-3; D may match TRBD1 or TRBD2 (5 bases each). The V end was cut by 0 bases, the J end by 2 bases, with 30 bases between. This CDR3 contains 22 residues. CDR1 and CDR2 (germline): LGHDT, YNNKEL (reference sequence). This CDR3 is CASSQERFPGSFPLGVTDTQYF. The CDR3 DNA follows: TGTGCCAGCAGCCAAGAAAGATTTCCGGGCTCATTCCCTCTGGGGGTCACAGATACGCAGTATTTT.

The V gene is TRBV6-4, the J gene TRBJ2-3; unclear D gene. Trimming removed 0 bases from V and 2 bases from J, with 21 bases in between. Germline V gives CDR1 MRHNA, CDR2 SNTAGT. This CDR3 comprises 19 residues. CDR3 in amino acids: CASSDSALLNLPDTDTQYF. CDR3 DNA sequence: TGTGCCAGCAGTGACTCAGCCTTGCTTAACTTACCCGACACAGATACGCAGTATTTT.

The V gene is TRBV21-1, the J gene TRBJ2-6; the D call of TRBD1 is as the table states it, not checked on the DNA. TRBV21-1 is an annotated pseudogene. The length of the CDR3 is 17 residues. The CDR3 region has the DNA TGTGCCAGCAGCAGGGACAGGGGGCTGTCTGGGGCCAACGTCCTGACTTTC. This encodes CASSRDRGLSGANVLTF.

The rearrangement joins TRBV4-1 to TRBJ2-5; 7 nucleotides agree with TRBD1. With V trimmed by 5 bases and J by 3 bases, 12 bases remained unmatched. From germline, CDR1 is MGHRA and CDR2 YSYEKL. The CDR3 is made up of 16 amino acids. CDR3 residues: CASSFRQGGVEETQYF. Written as DNA, the CDR3 is TGCGCCAGCAGCTTCCGACAGGGCGGCGTTGAAGAGACCCAGTACTTC.

This clonotype was detected a few times. The chain's CDR3 is CASSLGPLSGEQYF. For the CDR3, the DNA is TGTGCCAGCAGCTTAGGCCCCCTCTCAGGGGAGCAGTACTTC. The chain is built from TRBV13 and TRBJ2-7, with D possibly being TRBD1 (5 bases). The germline V and J ends were trimmed by 0 bases and 7 bases, with 13 bases remaining between them. CDR3 size: 14 residues. Per germline, CDR1 PRHDT and CDR2 FYEKMQ (reference sequence).

The chain recombines TRBV5-1 with TRBJ2-1; D is uncertain. V lost 0 bases and J 1 base, leaving 11 bases between the germline ends. CDR1 and CDR2 from the germline V gene are SGHRS and YFSETQ. This CDR3 is built from 16 residues. Here the CDR3 DNA reads TGCGCCAGCAGCTTGGGTGGGCACCCGTCCTACAATGAGCAGTTCTTC. Its protein is CASSLGGHPSYNEQFF.

The V gene is TRBV4-2, the J gene TRBJ2-6; the D call may be TRBD1 or TRBD2 (5 bases each). Per germline, CDR1 LGHNA and CDR2 YNFKEQ. The length of the CDR3 is 16 residues. V was clipped by 4 bases and J by 0 bases, with 10 bases between them. Here the CDR3 DNA reads TGTGCCAGCAGCCGGGGACGGGGCTCTGGGGCCAACGTCCTGACTTTC. Its protein product is CASSRGRGSGANVLTF.

This clonotype was seen a few times. CDR3 bases: TGTGCCAGCAGTTCAACGGGGACAGGGGGGTACTACGAGCAGTACTTC. It specifies CASSSTGTGGYYEQYF. The genes are TRBV12-3 or TRBV12-4 and TRBJ2-7; 11 bases match TRBD1. V lost 4 bases and J lost 3; bases outside the gene matches: 8. The CDR3 runs 16 residues.

There are a few counts of this clonotype. The rearrangement uses TRBV7-8 and TRBJ1-1; D unclear. CDR1 SGHVS and CDR2 FQNEAQ come from the germline V gene. The CDR3 is 14 residues long. Trimming pared 5 bases from V and 4 bases from J, leaving 14 bases between. The DNA for the CDR3 is TGTGCCAGCAGCCCCCTGAATGTGGCCACTGAAGCTTTCTTT. Its protein product is CASSPLNVATEAFF.

The V gene is TRBV11-2, the J gene TRBJ2-7; no definite D call. The germline V gene encodes CDR1 SGHAT and CDR2 FQNNGV. The V and J ends lost 0 bases and 2 bases respectively, with 11 bases between them. This CDR3 region has 15 residues. The CDR3 coding sequence is TGTGCCAGCAGCTTAGAGCCGTATCCCCCCTACGAGCAGTACTTC. Encoded protein: CASSLEPYPPYEQYF.

This clonotype was observed a handful of times. The CDR3 DNA follows: TGCAGTGCTAGAGCTCCGGGACAGGGGAACACTGAAGCTTTCTTT. Translation gives CSARAPGQGNTEAFF. This rearrangement joins TRBV20-1 to TRBJ1-1; 9 bases are a match to TRBD1. Germline V gives CDR1 DFQATT, CDR2 SNEGSKA (reference sequence). The length of the CDR3 is 15 residues. Germline trimming cut 1 base from V and 1 base from J; bases unmatched to any gene: 4.

The rearrangement links TRBV5-1 to TRBJ2-3; no firm D call. With 0 bases removed from V and 6 bases from J, the gap between germline ends came to 14 bases. The CDR3 consists of 15 residues. From germline, CDR1 is SGHRS and CDR2 YFSETQ. CDR3 bases: TGCGCCAGCAGCTTGGTGCTTCTTACGTCGGATACGCAGTATTTT. It encodes CASSLVLLTSDTQYF.

This clonotype was seen more than once but under ten times. This chain connects TRBV3-1 to TRBJ2-3, with D possibly being TRBD1 (5 bases). Per the germline V gene, CDR1 is LGHDT and CDR2 is YNNKEL (reference sequence). The CDR3 runs to 17 residues. The V and J ends lost 0 bases and 1 base respectively, with 14 bases between them. CDR3 region: CASSQDLIVRGTDTQYF. In nucleotides, the CDR3 is TGTGCCAGCAGCCAAGATCTCATCGTCAGGGGCACAGATACGCAGTATTTT.